This T cell receptor beta chain was sequenced during a study of cytomegalovirus exposure and HLA in healthy donors. Primers for the PCR totalled 60 Vbeta and 13 Jbeta. This table comes from immunoSEQ multiplex PCR, and its TCRdb copy is limited to in-frame clones, with some not included. Altogether fewer than 250,000 clones are present, roughly 80% being singletons, with the ten largest covering around 1.6%. Losses at the gene ends were 0 bases for V and 0 bases for J; bases not matched to a gene: 4. The CDR3 sequence is 18 residues long. In germline, CDR1 is SEHNR, CDR2 FQNEAQ (reference sequence). Study-wide points: TCR beta V segments were, for the most part, productive about 87% or about 30% of the time in an earlier analysis. As immune exposure information, only CMV serostatus was available. Despite most TCR sequences being rare, some public TCRs occurred in many donors. From TCR beta sequences, most subjects' HLA-A and HLA-B alleles were reportedly predicted accurately.

With regard to this clone: Antigen unknown.

The receptor comes from a woman aged 18-35 years in good health and CMV-seronegative. Sequencing input: PBMCs. This sequence joins TRBV7-9 and TRBJ1-4; TRBD1 matches 10 bases. The CDR3 sequence: CASSLAQGQGATNEKLFF. The DNA for the CDR3 is TGTGCCAGCAGCTTAGCGCAAGGACAGGGGGCAACTAATGAAAAACTGTTTTTT. The full variable domain, completed using reference TRBV7-9 and TRBJ1-4, is DTGVSQNPRHKITKRGQNVTFRCDPISEHNRLYWYRQTLGQGPEFLTYFQNEAQLEKSRLLSDRFSAERPKGSFSTLEIQRTEQGDSAMYLCASSLAQGQGATNEKLFFGSGTQLSVL.